These 18 T cell receptor beta chains were all obtained from the same sample, sequenced in a study of T cells after yellow fever vaccination. One entry per CDR3 protein results from TCRdb running MiXCR on the 5' RACE reads. In the table there are around 500,000 distinct CDR3 sequences, 21% of which are singletons. Sample: PBMCs, taken less than 25 days after the first yellow fever vaccination. The receptors shown here come from a man younger than 35 who received the YFV17D yellow fever vaccine.

The rearrangement links TRBV20-1 to TRBJ1-5, with D unresolved. Trimming removed 1 base from V and 7 bases from J, with 14 bases in between. Germline V lookup: CDR1 DFQATT, CDR2 SNEGSKA (reference sequence). The CDR3 extends over 14 amino acids. The CDR3 DNA reads TGCAGTGCTAGAGGCTCCCGGGTGGGGCAGCCCCAGCATTTT. Amino acids: CSARGSRVGQPQHF.

This chain uses TRBV2 with TRBJ2-1; no clear D gene. This CDR3 spans 10 amino acids. Trimming removed 8 bases at V and 6 bases at J, with 5 bases between. Germline CDR1 reads SNHLY; CDR2 reads FYNNEI. The CDR3: CASRPNEQFF. The CDR3 DNA follows: TGTGCCAGCCGGCCCAATGAGCAGTTCTTC.

The V gene is TRBV25-1, the J gene TRBJ1-3; unclear D gene. Germline V lookup: CDR1 MGHDK, CDR2 SYGVNS. V lost 2 bases and J 5 bases, leaving 7 bases between the germline ends. The CDR3 runs to 13 residues. CDR3 sequence reads: CASSEPLRNTIYF. In nucleotides, the CDR3 is TGTGCCAGCAGTGAACCGCTCCGAAACACCATATATTTT.

This clonotype came up many times. The gene calls are TRBV5-1 and TRBJ1-1, with TRBD1 identical over 7 bases. V shed 4 bases and J 4 bases; nucleotides not matched to a gene: 10. The germline V gene has CDR1 SGHRS and CDR2 YFSETQ. This CDR3 spans 15 amino acids. The CDR3 protein is CASSPPRQGGTEAFF. For the CDR3, the DNA is TGCGCCAGCAGCCCTCCGAGACAGGGAGGCACTGAAGCTTTCTTT.

For the CDR3, the DNA is TGTGCCAGCAGCCCCGGGACTACCCTCTCCTACAATGAGCAGTTCTTC. Protein sequence: CASSPGTTLSYNEQFF. The chain joins TRBV7-2 to TRBJ2-1, with 7 nucleotides matching TRBD2. The CDR3 contains 16 residues. The V gene's germline CDR1 is SGHTA and CDR2 FQGNSA. J lost 0 bases, V lost 5 bases, and 7 bases had no gene match.

This sequence joins TRBV2 and TRBJ2-7, with D hard to call. Trimming stripped 6 bases from V and 2 bases from J, with 8 bases between. From germline, CDR1 is SNHLY and CDR2 FYNNEI. CDR3 length: 12 amino acids. The CDR3 region is CASSSQAYEQYV. The CDR3 nucleotides read TGTGCCAGCAGCTCACAAGCCTACGAGCAGTACGTC.

This clonotype was seen a few times. The chain has TRBV5-1 and TRBJ1-6; D is unresolved. V was clipped by 4 bases and J by 8 bases, with 13 bases between them. CDR1 and CDR2 from the germline V gene are SGHRS and YFSETQ. This CDR3 is 14 amino acids long. DNA for the CDR3: TGCGCCAGCAGCCCCGGGCGAGGAGATTCACCCCTCCACTTT. It is translated as CASSPGRGDSPLHF.

The CDR3 DNA is TGTGCCAGCAGGGACGCAACTAATGAAAAACTGTTTTTT. Protein product: CASRDATNEKLFF. This chain uses TRBV7-8 with TRBJ1-4, with unresolved D. CDR1 and CDR2 (germline): SGHVS, FQNEAQ. The CDR3 covers 13 residues. Trimming shortened V by 6 bases and J by 0 bases, and 5 bases separated the two germline ends.

In its sample, this clonotype was seen a few times. This chain uses TRBV7-8 with TRBJ1-2, with a possible D match to TRBD1 (5 bases). The V end lost 4 bases, the J end lost 8 bases, and 14 bases lay between the germline ends. The CDR3 is made up of 13 amino acids. Germline CDR1 SGHVS, CDR2 FQNEAQ. CDR3 sequence reads: CASSSGSGDGYTF. The CDR3 DNA follows: TGTGCCAGCAGCTCCGGGTCTGGGGACGGCTACACCTTC.

This clonotype was found a few times. The chain carries TRBV7-6 and TRBJ2-3; 7 bases are a match to TRBD2. CDR1 SGHVS and CDR2 FNYEAQ come from the germline V gene. The CDR3 loop spans 16 amino acids. The J segment lost 5 bases and the V segment lost 1 base, leaving 9 bases of the junction unmatched. CDR3 amino acids: CASSLGGGYQIDTQYF. The CDR3 DNA sequence: TGTGCCAGCAGCTTAGGGGGAGGGTATCAGATAGATACGCAGTATTTT.

The V and J genes are TRBV6-4 and TRBJ2-1, with 10 nucleotides matching TRBD1. Germline V gene data show CDR1 as MRHNA and CDR2 as SNTAGT. V lost 6 bases to trimming and J lost 8 bases; unmatched junction nucleotides: 16. The CDR3 is made up of 17 amino acids. CDR3 amino acids: CASSETPGTGVIDEQFF. The CDR3 bases are TGTGCCAGCAGCGAGACTCCCGGGACAGGGGTGATCGATGAGCAGTTCTTC.

This clonotype was seen a handful of times. J is TRBJ2-3 and V is TRBV10-3, with TRBD2 as a possible D gene (5 bases). Per germline, CDR1 ENHRY and CDR2 SYGVKD. Between the trimmed V and J ends, which lost 7 bases and 3 bases, there was a span of 11 bases. This CDR3 has 13 amino acids. CDR3 DNA sequence: TGTGCCATCAAGGCTGGGGAGACAGATACGCAGTATTTT. Its translation: CAIKAGETDTQYF.

The CDR3: CASSSTMGNSPLHF. CDR3 coding DNA: TGTGCCAGCAGCTCTACGATGGGAAATTCACCCCTCCACTTT. The rearrangement uses TRBV5-6 and TRBJ1-6; the D is unclear. This CDR3 has 14 amino acids. Looked up from germline, CDR1 is SGHDT and CDR2 is YYEEEE. Trimming shortened V by 3 bases and J by 7 bases, and 11 bases separated the two germline ends. Together with reference TRBV5-6 and TRBJ1-6, the CDR3 gives the full variable domain: DAGVTQSPTHLIKTRGQQVTLRCSPKSGHDTVSWYQQALGQGPQFIFQYYEEEERQRGNFPDRFSGHQFPNYSSELNVNALLLGDSALYLCASSSTMGNSPLHFGNGTRLTVT.

This clonotype came up a few times. V usage is TRBV12-5 and J usage is TRBJ2-7, with D perhaps matching TRBD2 (5 bases). There are 18 residues in the CDR3. Trimming removed 2 bases at V and 2 bases at J, with 22 bases between. Germline CDR1 and CDR2: LGHNT and FRNRAP. The CDR3 DNA sequence: TGTGCTAGTGGTTTGCTAGCCGGTTGGGATCGTCACACCTACGAGCAGTACTTC. It translates to CASGLLAGWDRHTYEQYF. Based on the CDR3 plus reference TRBV12-5 and TRBJ2-7, the full variable domain is DARVTQTPRHKVTEMGQEVTMRCQPILGHNTVFWYRQTMMQGLELLAYFRNRAPLDDSGMPKDRFSAEMPDATLATLKIQPSEPRDSAVYFCASGLLAGWDRHTYEQYFGPGTRLTVT.

This clonotype has just a few counts. The CDR3 coding sequence is TGTGCCAGCAGTTCACAGGGCGTACGGGGCTACACCTTC. This gives the protein CASSSQGVRGYTF. V and J are TRBV12-3 or TRBV12-4 and TRBJ1-2; possibly TRBD1 for D (6 bases). Trimming removed 4 bases from V and 8 bases from J, with 14 bases in between. CDR3 length equals 13 residues.

This clonotype was seen a few times. The chain joins TRBV7-6 to TRBJ2-5, with D tentatively TRBD2 (7 bases). Trimming pared 6 bases from V and 4 bases from J, leaving 21 bases between. CDR1 and CDR2 from the germline V gene are SGHVS and FNYEAQ. The CDR3 spans 16 residues. DNA for the CDR3: TGTGCCAGCAGATCTTATCGAGGGGGGGGTGGAGAGACCCAGTACTTC. This sequence encodes CASRSYRGGGGETQYF.

V is TRBV5-6 and J is TRBJ2-5, with TRBD2 matching 9 bases. The V gene end was trimmed by 3 bases and the J gene end by 2 bases; junction bases not matched to a gene: 5. The CDR3 runs 15 residues. CDR1 is SGHDT, CDR2 YYEEEE, per germline. The CDR3 bases are TGTGCCAGCAGCTCCCTAGCGGGGCTACAAGAGACCCAGTACTTC. Protein: CASSSLAGLQETQYF.

The chain carries TRBV6-1 and TRBJ2-7, with 9 bases that match TRBD1. This CDR3 is 14 amino acids long. Germline CDR1 and CDR2: MNHNS and SASEGT. The trim removed 6 bases at V and 3 bases at J, leaving 6 bases unmatched. This chain's CDR3 is CASRSQGARYEQYV. CDR3 in DNA: TGTGCCAGCAGATCACAGGGGGCCCGCTACGAGCAGTACGTC.